This passage covers 19 T cell receptor beta chains from one sample sequenced in a study of CD4 T cells in relation to SARS-CoV-2 and coronaviruses. Measured with immunoSEQ multiplex PCR; TCRdb has only the in-frame clones, and not every one. Here the sample spans 16,000 or so clones, 80% to 85% being singletons. CD4+ T cells from unexposed donors were obtained before the COVID-19 pandemic (2011-2018). Isolation of CD4+ T cells took place after around 11 days in culture. These TCRs are of unknown antigen specificity. The sequencing input was CD4+ T cells from PBMCs, cultured in vitro. The receptor set was obtained from a human donor in good health.

The chain links TRBV10-2 to TRBJ2-5, with 9 bases matching TRBD2. The CDR3 extends over 19 amino acids. Losses at the gene ends were 4 bases for V and 5 bases for J; bases not matched to a gene: 20. Germline V gene lookup returns CDR1 WSHSY and CDR2 SAAADI. The CDR3 protein is CASSARAGGVLLFVETQYF. The CDR3 region has the DNA TGCGCCAGCAGTGCTCGGGCGGGAGGGGTTCTACTTTTCGTGGAGACCCAGTACTTC.

The V call is TRBV4-1, the J call TRBJ2-7; no firm D call. The CDR3 spans 13 residues. V gave up 1 base and J gave up 4 bases, with 8 bases separating them. Per the germline V gene, CDR1 is MGHRA and CDR2 is YSYEKL. The CDR3 spells CASSQGSQYEQYF. CDR3 DNA sequence: TGCGCCAGCAGCCAAGGGTCTCAGTACGAGCAGTACTTC.

This rearrangement joins TRBV5-1 to TRBJ1-3; the match to TRBD1 covers 9 bases. CDR3 length: 14 amino acids. Germline V gives CDR1 SGHRS, CDR2 YFSETQ. V lost 4 bases, J lost 4 bases, and 3 bases stayed unmatched. CDR3 residues: CASSDRGTGNTIYF. In nucleotides, the CDR3 is TGCGCCAGCAGCGACAGGGGGACGGGAAACACCATATATTTT.

This clone turned up a few times. V and J are TRBV30 and TRBJ1-2, with 7 bases lining up with TRBD1. After removal of 5 bases from V and 6 bases from J, the junction contained 9 bases not matched to a gene. CDR3 size: 13 residues. CDR1 is GTSNPN and CDR2 is SVGIG in the germline V gene (reference sequence). The CDR3 region is CAWRAGGVDGYTF. CDR3 bases: TGTGCCTGGCGGGCAGGGGGAGTGGATGGCTACACCTTC.

This sequence joins TRBV27 and TRBJ2-2, with D possibly TRBD2 on 5 matching bases. CDR3 size: 17 residues. Looked up from germline, CDR1 is MNHEY and CDR2 is SMNVEV (reference sequence). Trimming removed 10 bases from V and 4 bases from J, with 25 bases in between. This CDR3 reads CATTGISAGRSTGELFF. The CDR3 DNA follows: TGTGCCACCACGGGAATCTCGGCTGGTAGAAGCACCGGGGAGCTGTTTTTT.

The gene calls are TRBV20-1 and TRBJ1-6; no clear D gene. The CDR3 length is 12 residues. Germline V CDR1 and CDR2: DFQATT, SNEGSKA (reference sequence). Trimming cost V 3 bases and J 3 bases, with 3 bases left between them. The CDR3 here is CSASNYNSPLHF. CDR3 nucleotides: TGCAGTGCTAGTAACTATAATTCACCCCTCCACTTT.

This clone was picked up one time. This sequence joins TRBV18 and TRBJ1-5; D is unresolved. The CDR3 extends over 14 amino acids. Trimming shortened V by 6 bases and J by 2 bases, and 11 bases separated the two germline ends. Germline loops: CDR1 KGHSH, CDR2 LQKENI. CDR3 protein: CASSVEQGNQPQHF. The CDR3 DNA follows: TGTGCCAGCTCCGTTGAGCAGGGCAATCAGCCCCAGCATTTT.

This clone was recorded once. The V call is TRBV18, the J call TRBJ2-7; D is uncertain. This CDR3 is 12 amino acids long. V was clipped by 5 bases and J by 0 bases, with 5 bases between them. The V gene's germline CDR1 is KGHSH and CDR2 LQKENI. The CDR3 sequence: CASSAASYEQYF. Here the CDR3 DNA reads TGTGCCAGCTCAGCAGCCTCCTACGAGCAGTACTTC.

The rearrangement links TRBV28 to TRBJ1-6; TRBD1 might be the D (6 bases). Germline V CDR1 and CDR2: MDHEN, SYDVKM. The V end lost 8 bases, the J end lost 3 bases, and 14 bases lay between the germline ends. The CDR3 extends over 15 amino acids. The DNA of the CDR3 is TGTGCCAGCCTTCCGGGACAACTCTATAATTCACCCCTCCACTTT. Amino acids: CASLPGQLYNSPLHF.

J is TRBJ2-7 and V is TRBV15; 11 bases agree with TRBD2. Per germline, CDR1 LNHNV and CDR2 YYDKDF (reference sequence). CDR3 size: 15 residues. Trimming removed 1 base from V and 3 bases from J; junction bases left unmatched: 2. CDR3 loop: CATSRVAGGFYEQYF. CDR3 nucleotide sequence: TGTGCCACCAGCAGAGTAGCGGGAGGGTTCTACGAGCAGTACTTC.

The CDR3, as DNA: TGTGCCAGCAGTGAGGGTGGGAGCACAGATACGCAGTATTTT. This sequence encodes CASSEGGSTDTQYF. J is TRBJ2-3 and V is TRBV6-4; D is unresolved. V lost 3 bases to trimming and J lost 0 bases, with 7 bases between them. CDR1 and CDR2 from the germline V gene are MRHNA and SNTAGT. This CDR3 has 14 residues.

This sequence joins TRBV11-2 and TRBJ2-2; D may correspond to TRBD1 or TRBD2 (5 bases each). CDR3 size: 14 residues. Germline V gene data show CDR1 as SGHAT and CDR2 as FQNNGV. V lost 7 bases and J lost 1, with 10 bases in between. In DNA form, the CDR3 reads TGTGCCAGCACCCGAGGGGTGAACACCGGGGAGCTGTTTTTT. It is translated as CASTRGVNTGELFF.

The gene calls are TRBV6-2 or TRBV6-3 and TRBJ2-3; D is undetermined. V lost 5 bases, J lost 2 bases, and 2 bases lay in between. Germline CDR1 is MNHEY and CDR2 is SVGEGT. The CDR3 is made up of 11 amino acids. CDR3 sequence reads: CASSNTDTQYF. In DNA form, the CDR3 reads TGTGCCAGCAGTAACACAGATACGCAGTATTTT.

This clone was observed a few times. This chain uses TRBV4-1 with TRBJ1-3; 7 bases map to TRBD1. Losses at the gene ends were 0 bases for V and 2 bases for J; bases not matched to a gene: 4. This CDR3 is built from 16 residues. Germline V CDR1 and CDR2: MGHRA, YSYEKL. CDR3 in amino acids: CASSQERQGAGNTIYF. CDR3 bases: TGCGCCAGCAGCCAAGAGCGACAGGGTGCTGGAAACACCATATATTTT.

This chain's CDR3 is CAWSYPRGLSYEQYF. For the CDR3, the DNA is TGTGCCTGGAGTTACCCGCGGGGTCTCTCCTACGAGCAGTACTTC. The chain has TRBV30 and TRBJ2-7; a possible D gene is TRBD2 (6 bases). Germline V CDR1 and CDR2: GTSNPN, SVGIG (reference sequence). The CDR3 covers 15 residues. Trimming stripped 2 bases from V and 0 bases from J, with 14 bases between.

This clone was seen just once. The chain carries TRBV9 and TRBJ2-7, with 7 bases identical to TRBD1. Trimming removed 3 bases from V and 9 bases from J; junction bases left unmatched: 6. CDR3 length: 12 amino acids. The germline V gene encodes CDR1 SGDLS and CDR2 YYNGEE. CDR3 DNA sequence: TGTGCCAGCAGCGGGGGCCGGGACAGGCAGTACTTC. It translates to CASSGGRDRQYF. The full variable domain, rest sourced from reference TRBV9 and TRBJ2-7, is DSGVTQTPKHLITATGQRVTLRCSPRSGDLSVYWYQQSLDQGLQFLIQYYNGEERAKGNILERFSAQQFPDLHSELNLSSLELGDSALYFCASSGGRDRQYFGPGTRLTVT.

The table lists this clone with a few counts. The chain employs TRBV7-9 and TRBJ2-5, with D tentatively TRBD1 (6 bases). V was shortened by 5 bases and J by 2 bases, with 15 bases between the two germline ends. CDR1 SEHNR and CDR2 FQNEAQ come from the germline V gene (reference sequence). This CDR3 is 15 amino acids long. CDR3 nucleotide sequence: TGTGCCAGCAGCACCCTAGGGGGAATACAAGAGACCCAGTACTTC. The encoded protein is CASSTLGGIQETQYF.

The gene calls are TRBV30 and TRBJ1-1; D is undetermined. Germline loops: CDR1 GTSNPN, CDR2 SVGIG (reference sequence). This CDR3 comprises 13 residues. V shed 3 bases and J shed 5 bases, with 13 bases lying between them. CDR3 coding DNA: TGTGCCTGGAGAGGAGGGCGTGAAACTGAAGCTTTCTTT. Protein sequence: CAWRGGRETEAFF.

This chain joins TRBV5-1 and TRBJ1-1, with D unresolved. V was clipped by 4 bases and J by 0 bases, with 13 bases between them. Germline V gene sequence: CDR1 SGHRS, CDR2 YFSETQ. This CDR3 has 15 residues. This CDR3 reads CASSPKSFMNTEAFF. The CDR3 nucleotides are TGCGCCAGCAGCCCAAAGAGTTTCATGAACACTGAAGCTTTCTTT.